These T cell receptor beta chains were read from a single sample in a study of cytomegalovirus exposure and HLA in healthy donors. Method: immunoSEQ multiplex PCR; TCRdb's copy keeps in-frame clones and lacks some. This table holds around 160,000 clones, roughly 83% found once. Input material: PBMCs. The source of these receptors is a woman between 18 and 29 years old in good health and CMV-seronegative. Both conserved end residues are part of each CDR3. Fields, in order: clone size, D gene, V gene, J gene, CDR3 length, CDR3 DNA, CDR3 protein. A D gene is named only where the DNA matches it firmly. Not all rows give a size; the values are once, few, many and, for expanded clones, a class.

abundance: -
d_gene: -
v_gene: TRBV28
j_gene: TRBJ1-3
len: 15
CDR3nt: TGTGCCAGCAGGCAGGGGCTACACTCTGGAAACACCATATATTTT
CDR3aa: CASRQGLHSGNTIYF

abundance: once
d_gene: -
v_gene: TRBV19
j_gene: TRBJ1-2
len: 15
CDR3nt: TGTGCCAGTAGTTCCGGGGGGTCGGACCACTATGGCTACACCTTC
CDR3aa: CASSSGGSDHYGYTF

abundance: -
d_gene: TRBD1
v_gene: TRBV10-2
j_gene: TRBJ1-1
len: 13
CDR3nt: TGCGCCAGCAGGGACAGGGTGAGCACTGAAGCTTTCTTT
CDR3aa: CASRDRVSTEAFF

abundance: -
d_gene: TRBD1
v_gene: TRBV28
j_gene: TRBJ2-3
len: 16
CDR3nt: TGTGCCAGCAGTTTTGTCGAGACAGGGCTTTCGGATACGCAGTATTTT
CDR3aa: CASSFVETGLSDTQYF

abundance: -
d_gene: -
v_gene: TRBV6-6
j_gene: TRBJ1-1
len: 13
CDR3nt: TGTGCCAGCAGGCTGACAGAGAACACTGAAGCTTTCTTT
CDR3aa: CASRLTENTEAFF

abundance: -
d_gene: TRBD1
v_gene: TRBV25-1
j_gene: TRBJ1-2
len: 15
CDR3nt: TGTGCCAGCAGTTCTACAGGACAGGGGTGGGATGGCTACACCTTC
CDR3aa: CASSSTGQGWDGYTF

abundance: -
d_gene: -
v_gene: TRBV19
j_gene: TRBJ1-1
len: 14
CDR3nt: TGTGCCAGCAGCCGCCGTCAGGGTGGTTTTTCAGCTTTCTTT
CDR3aa: CASSRRQGGFSAFF

abundance: -
d_gene: -
v_gene: TRBV27
j_gene: TRBJ1-4
len: 14
CDR3nt: TGTGCCAGCAGATCCGACGCGAGAACGGGAAAACTGTTTTTT
CDR3aa: CASRSDARTGKLFF

abundance: -
d_gene: TRBD1
v_gene: TRBV9
j_gene: TRBJ1-6
len: 15
CDR3nt: TGTGCCAGCAGCGCGGTGGAGGGGGCAGGGTCACCCCTCCACTTT
CDR3aa: CASSAVEGAGSPLHF

abundance: few
d_gene: -
v_gene: TRBV9
j_gene: TRBJ1-4
len: 15
CDR3nt: TGTGCCAGCAGCGTAGCTACTGGGACTTTTGAAAAACTGTTTTTT
CDR3aa: CASSVATGTFEKLFF

abundance: -
d_gene: TRBD1
v_gene: TRBV19
j_gene: TRBJ1-5
len: 21
CDR3nt: TGTGCCAGTAGTATCAGACACAGGGGGCTCAATCGGTTGGGAAGCAATCAGCCCCAGCATTTT
CDR3aa: CASSIRHRGLNRLGSNQPQHF

abundance: few
d_gene: -
v_gene: TRBV28
j_gene: TRBJ1-2
len: 12
CDR3nt: TGTGCCAGCAGTTTAATAGCCTATGGCTACACCTTC
CDR3aa: CASSLIAYGYTF

abundance: -
d_gene: -
v_gene: TRBV19
j_gene: TRBJ1-6
len: 11
CDR3nt: TGTGCCAGTAGTAACGAGGGACCCCTCCACTTT
CDR3aa: CASSNEGPLHF

abundance: -
d_gene: TRBD1
v_gene: TRBV6-5
j_gene: TRBJ2-2
len: 15
CDR3nt: TGTGCCAGCAGTTCCCGGACAGGGGGGAACGGGGAGCTGTTTTTT
CDR3aa: CASSSRTGGNGELFF

abundance: -
d_gene: -
v_gene: TRBV5-1
j_gene: TRBJ1-1
len: 14
CDR3nt: TGCGCCAGCAGCTTGGTGACAGGCAACACTGAAGCTTTCTTT
CDR3aa: CASSLVTGNTEAFF

abundance: -
d_gene: -
v_gene: TRBV7-9
j_gene: TRBJ2-7
len: 12
CDR3nt: TGTGCCACTGAGCCCTTCTCCTACGAGCAGTACTTC
CDR3aa: CATEPFSYEQYF

abundance: -
d_gene: TRBD2
v_gene: TRBV6-5
j_gene: TRBJ2-3
len: 14
CDR3nt: TGTGCCAGCAGTGCGCTAGCGGGGGGTCGTACGCAGTATTTT
CDR3aa: CASSALAGGRTQYF

abundance: -
d_gene: TRBD1
v_gene: TRBV2
j_gene: TRBJ1-1
len: 13
CDR3nt: TGTGCAACAAAACAGGACAGGGGATTAGGAGCTTTCTTT
CDR3aa: CATKQDRGLGAFF

abundance: -
d_gene: -
v_gene: TRBV5-8
j_gene: TRBJ2-1
len: 14
CDR3nt: TGTGCCAGCAGCTTGGAACGGGGGTACAATGAGCAGTTCTTC
CDR3aa: CASSLERGYNEQFF

abundance: -
d_gene: -
v_gene: TRBV10-1
j_gene: TRBJ2-1
len: 14
CDR3nt: TGCGCCAGCAGTCTATACTATTCCTACAATGAGCAGTTCTTC
CDR3aa: CASSLYYSYNEQFF

abundance: -
d_gene: TRBD1
v_gene: TRBV7-6
j_gene: TRBJ2-7
len: 15
CDR3nt: TGTGCCAGCAGCCCCGGGGGGACAGGGAGGTCCGAGCAGTACTTC
CDR3aa: CASSPGGTGRSEQYF

abundance: -
d_gene: -
v_gene: TRBV7-8
j_gene: TRBJ2-7
len: 15
CDR3nt: TGTGCCAGCAGCCTATTTCAGGGGCCCTCCTACGAGCAGTACTTC
CDR3aa: CASSLFQGPSYEQYF

abundance: -
d_gene: TRBD1
v_gene: TRBV28
j_gene: TRBJ1-5
len: 15
CDR3nt: TGTGCCAGCAGTTTTGGGACAGGGGGAAGGCAGCCCCAGCATTTT
CDR3aa: CASSFGTGGRQPQHF

abundance: -
d_gene: TRBD1
v_gene: TRBV7-9
j_gene: TRBJ1-1
len: 17
CDR3nt: TGTTCCAGCAGCGATTGGGGGACAGGGACAATAGGCACTGAAGCTTTCTTT
CDR3aa: CSSSDWGTGTIGTEAFF

abundance: -
d_gene: -
v_gene: TRBV10-1
j_gene: TRBJ1-1
len: 13
CDR3nt: TGCGCCAGCAGGGACAGCATGAACACTGAAGCTTTCTTT
CDR3aa: CASRDSMNTEAFF

abundance: -
d_gene: -
v_gene: TRBV2
j_gene: TRBJ2-5
len: 16
CDR3nt: TGTGCCAGCAGTAGTCCCAACAGGGAAAAACGAGAGACCCAGTACTTC
CDR3aa: CASSSPNREKRETQYF

abundance: few
d_gene: -
v_gene: TRBV18
j_gene: TRBJ1-6
len: 13
CDR3nt: TGTGCCAGCTCACCGGAGATGGATTCACCCCTCCACTTT
CDR3aa: CASSPEMDSPLHF

abundance: -
d_gene: TRBD1
v_gene: TRBV11-2
j_gene: TRBJ2-7
len: 14
CDR3nt: TGTGCCAGCAGCTCGGGACAGCCTCACTACGAGCAGTACTTC
CDR3aa: CASSSGQPHYEQYF

abundance: -
d_gene: TRBD2
v_gene: TRBV5-1
j_gene: TRBJ2-7
len: 18
CDR3nt: TGCGCCAGCAGCTTGGCCTCCGGGACTAGCGGGATGAACTACGAGCAGTACTTC
CDR3aa: CASSLASGTSGMNYEQYF

abundance: -
d_gene: -
v_gene: TRBV7-6
j_gene: TRBJ2-1
len: 13
CDR3nt: TGTGCCAGCAGCTCAGGGTTCTACAATGAGCAGTTCTTC
CDR3aa: CASSSGFYNEQFF

abundance: -
d_gene: TRBD1
v_gene: TRBV19
j_gene: TRBJ1-5
len: 16
CDR3nt: TGTGCCAGTAGTGTAACCCATAACAGGGGAGGTCAGCCCCAGCATTTT
CDR3aa: CASSVTHNRGGQPQHF

abundance: -
d_gene: -
v_gene: TRBV5-1
j_gene: TRBJ2-2
len: 14
CDR3nt: TGCGCCAGCAGCTTGGGAGAGAACACCGGGGAGCTGTTTTTT
CDR3aa: CASSLGENTGELFF

abundance: -
d_gene: -
v_gene: TRBV19
j_gene: TRBJ1-4
len: 16
CDR3nt: TGTGCCAGTAGTCCTCTCGTTGGGCGTACTAATGAAAAACTGTTTTTT
CDR3aa: CASSPLVGRTNEKLFF

abundance: once
d_gene: -
v_gene: TRBV5-1
j_gene: TRBJ2-3
len: 14
CDR3nt: TGCGCCAGCAGCTGGATTCAGGGTGAAGATACGCAGTATTTT
CDR3aa: CASSWIQGEDTQYF

abundance: -
d_gene: -
v_gene: TRBV19
j_gene: TRBJ2-7
len: 15
CDR3nt: TGTGCCAGTGCCCGGGACTCAATAGCCTCCTACGAGCAGTACTTC
CDR3aa: CASARDSIASYEQYF

abundance: -
d_gene: TRBD1
v_gene: TRBV19
j_gene: TRBJ2-7
len: 13
CDR3nt: TGTGCCAGTTCTGACAGGGTGGTCGGCGAGCAGTACTTC
CDR3aa: CASSDRVVGEQYF

abundance: -
d_gene: TRBD1
v_gene: TRBV18
j_gene: TRBJ1-1
len: 16
CDR3nt: TGTGCCAGTTCGAAACCGCAGGGGGCGGGGGACACTGAAGCTTTCTTT
CDR3aa: CASSKPQGAGDTEAFF

abundance: few
d_gene: -
v_gene: TRBV12-5
j_gene: TRBJ1-1
len: 14
CDR3nt: TGTGCTAGTGGAGGTTTTCGGGGTAACACTGAAGCTTTCTTT
CDR3aa: CASGGFRGNTEAFF

abundance: -
d_gene: TRBD1
v_gene: TRBV7-9
j_gene: TRBJ1-3
len: 16
CDR3nt: TGTGCCAGCAGCCCAACAGGGGGCCGCGTTGGAAACACCATATATTTT
CDR3aa: CASSPTGGRVGNTIYF

abundance: -
d_gene: -
v_gene: TRBV4-2
j_gene: TRBJ1-1
len: 14
CDR3nt: TGTGCCAGCAGGAACGACATTATGAACACTGAAGCTTTCTTT
CDR3aa: CASRNDIMNTEAFF

abundance: -
d_gene: -
v_gene: TRBV28
j_gene: TRBJ2-3
len: 16
CDR3nt: TGTGCCAGCAGTTTCCAGGGTGGAGGGTTCACAGATACGCAGTATTTT
CDR3aa: CASSFQGGGFTDTQYF

abundance: -
d_gene: -
v_gene: TRBV7-9
j_gene: TRBJ1-1
len: 14
CDR3nt: TGTGCCAGCAGCTCAGAGTGGGGAGACACTGAAGCTTTCTTT
CDR3aa: CASSSEWGDTEAFF

abundance: -
d_gene: TRBD1
v_gene: TRBV7-8
j_gene: TRBJ2-7
len: 15
CDR3nt: TGTGCCAGCAGCTCGGACCGGGACAGGGTCTACGAGCAGTACTTC
CDR3aa: CASSSDRDRVYEQYF

abundance: once
d_gene: -
v_gene: TRBV4-2
j_gene: TRBJ2-4
len: 22
CDR3nt: TGTGCCAGCAGCCAAGATGTGAAGTTGAGGGCCAGGGGTTCGGGAGCCAAAAACATTCAGTACTTC
CDR3aa: CASSQDVKLRARGSGAKNIQYF

abundance: -
d_gene: -
v_gene: TRBV6-6
j_gene: TRBJ1-2
len: 14
CDR3nt: TGTGCCAGCAGTTACTCGAGTCTCAACTATGGCTACACCTTC
CDR3aa: CASSYSSLNYGYTF

abundance: -
d_gene: TRBD1
v_gene: TRBV7-2
j_gene: TRBJ1-4
len: 16
CDR3nt: TGTGCCAGCAGCTTAGGGGCCGGGACAGGGAGTGAAAAACTGTTTTTT
CDR3aa: CASSLGAGTGSEKLFF

abundance: -
d_gene: -
v_gene: TRBV27
j_gene: TRBJ2-7
len: 17
CDR3nt: TGTGCCAGCGGACGACGGGGGGCTTCCCTCTACTCCTACGAGCAGTACTTC
CDR3aa: CASGRRGASLYSYEQYF

abundance: -
d_gene: TRBD1
v_gene: TRBV19
j_gene: TRBJ1-2
len: 14
CDR3nt: TGTGCCAGTAGACGACAGGGGATTATAGGTGGCTACACCTTC
CDR3aa: CASRRQGIIGGYTF

abundance: -
d_gene: -
v_gene: TRBV13
j_gene: TRBJ2-1
len: 15
CDR3nt: TGTGCCAGCAGCTTAACCGGGGAATCCTACAATGAGCAGTTCTTC
CDR3aa: CASSLTGESYNEQFF

abundance: few
d_gene: -
v_gene: TRBV19
j_gene: TRBJ1-2
len: 15
CDR3nt: TGTGCCAGTAGTATCAACCAGGGACACGGCTATGGCTACACCTTC
CDR3aa: CASSINQGHGYGYTF

abundance: few
d_gene: TRBD1
v_gene: TRBV7-2
j_gene: TRBJ1-1
len: 16
CDR3nt: TGTGCCAGCAGCTTGGGACCACAGGGGAGAGGCACTGAAGCTTTCTTT
CDR3aa: CASSLGPQGRGTEAFF

abundance: -
d_gene: -
v_gene: TRBV11-2
j_gene: TRBJ1-1
len: 14
CDR3nt: TGTGCCAGCAGCTCAGGCAGACAGAACACTGAAGCTTTCTTT
CDR3aa: CASSSGRQNTEAFF

abundance: -
d_gene: -
v_gene: TRBV21-1
j_gene: TRBJ2-5
len: 15
CDR3nt: TGTGCCAGCAGCGGGCGTGGTGGCGGGACCGTGACCCAGTACTTC
CDR3aa: CASSGRGGGTVTQYF

abundance: few
d_gene: TRBD1
v_gene: TRBV6-6
j_gene: TRBJ1-2
len: 16
CDR3nt: TGTGCCAGCAGACGGGACAGGGGCTACTCTAACTATGGCTACACCTTC
CDR3aa: CASRRDRGYSNYGYTF

abundance: -
d_gene: TRBD1
v_gene: TRBV9
j_gene: TRBJ1-6
len: 14
CDR3nt: TGTGCCAGCAGCACGCACAGGGGGGAAGCACCCCTCCACTTT
CDR3aa: CASSTHRGEAPLHF

abundance: -
d_gene: -
v_gene: TRBV6-4
j_gene: TRBJ2-2
len: 15
CDR3nt: TGTGCCAGCAGTGACTCAGGGGCGAACACCGGGGAGCTGTTTTTT
CDR3aa: CASSDSGANTGELFF